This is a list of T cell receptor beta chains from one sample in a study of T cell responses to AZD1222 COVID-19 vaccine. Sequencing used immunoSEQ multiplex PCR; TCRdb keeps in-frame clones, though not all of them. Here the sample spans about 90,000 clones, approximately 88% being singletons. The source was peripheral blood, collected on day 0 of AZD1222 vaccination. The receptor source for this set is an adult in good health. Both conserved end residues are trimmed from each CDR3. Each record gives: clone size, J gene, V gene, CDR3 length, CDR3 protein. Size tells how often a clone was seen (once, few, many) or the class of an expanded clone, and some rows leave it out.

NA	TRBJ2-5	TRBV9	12	ASSVGTSYETQY
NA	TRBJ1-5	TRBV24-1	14	ATSDPLQDAGQPQH
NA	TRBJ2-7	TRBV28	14	ASSLLFLGTLYEQY
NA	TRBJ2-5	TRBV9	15	ASSKRGGQPSQETQY
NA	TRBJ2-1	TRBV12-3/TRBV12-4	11	ASSQGQYNEQF
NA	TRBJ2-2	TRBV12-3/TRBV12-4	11	ASRLQGTGELF
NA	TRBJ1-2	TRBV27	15	ASSLYPGAGPNYGYT
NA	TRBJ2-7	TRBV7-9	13	ASSSTTSGDYEQY
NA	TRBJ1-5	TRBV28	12	ASSLSRGIQPQH
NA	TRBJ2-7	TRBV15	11	ATSRDGAYEQY
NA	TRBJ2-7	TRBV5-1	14	ASRWTRDRGNYEQY
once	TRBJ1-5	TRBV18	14	ASSQGQTIRDQPQH
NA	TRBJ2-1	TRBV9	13	ASSVEGQGGNEQF
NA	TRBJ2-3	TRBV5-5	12	ASSLWGNTDTQY
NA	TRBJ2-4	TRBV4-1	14	ASSQVDTVAKNIQY
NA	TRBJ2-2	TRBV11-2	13	ASSFAGGGTGELF
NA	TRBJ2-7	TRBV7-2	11	ASSLEVAYEQY
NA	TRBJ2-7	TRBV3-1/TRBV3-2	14	ASSQDSGTRAYEQY
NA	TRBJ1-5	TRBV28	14	ASSSPQGSPNQPQH
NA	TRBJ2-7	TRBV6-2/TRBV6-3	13	ASTPRGLTSYEQY
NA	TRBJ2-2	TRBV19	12	ASSDARGTGELF
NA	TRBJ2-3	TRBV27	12	ASSLRQSTDTQY
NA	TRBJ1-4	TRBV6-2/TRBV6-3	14	ASSYSKFMTPEKLF
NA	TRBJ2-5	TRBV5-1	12	ASSLRGIQETQY
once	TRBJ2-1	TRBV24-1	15	ATSDPKMGGVYNEQF
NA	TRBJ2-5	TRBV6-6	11	ASRTGVQETQY
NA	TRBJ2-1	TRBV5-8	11	ASSARLAGVPF
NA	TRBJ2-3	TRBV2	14	ASSETSGRGTDTQY
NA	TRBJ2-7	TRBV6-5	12	ASSPVSGSREQY
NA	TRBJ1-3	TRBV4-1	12	ASRSTVLGNTIY
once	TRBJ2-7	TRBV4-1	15	ASSDLSGLAVPYEQY
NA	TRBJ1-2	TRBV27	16	ASNERATTLTGNYGYT
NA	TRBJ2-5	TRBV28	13	ASSLGRGVGETQY
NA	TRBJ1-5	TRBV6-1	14	ASSATGTNSNQPQH
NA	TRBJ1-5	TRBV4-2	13	ASSQDLGDDQPQH
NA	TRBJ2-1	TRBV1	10	TSSQDLIKQF
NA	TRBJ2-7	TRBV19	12	ASVETSGSYEQY
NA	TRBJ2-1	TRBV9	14	ASSATSESSYNEQF
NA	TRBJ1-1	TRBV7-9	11	ASEQPMNTEAF
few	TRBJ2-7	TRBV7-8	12	ASSPDRGKYEQY
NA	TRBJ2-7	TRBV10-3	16	AISESKPLGTGTYEQY
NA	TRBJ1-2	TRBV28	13	ASSDYSGTIYGYT
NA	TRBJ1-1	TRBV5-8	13	ASSLGWTARTEAF
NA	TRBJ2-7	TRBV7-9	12	ASSSQDSLYEQY
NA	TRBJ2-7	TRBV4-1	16	ASSRRLAGGTGVPEQY
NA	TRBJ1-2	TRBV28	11	ASKGGDSHGYT
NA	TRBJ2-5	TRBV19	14	ASSTGTGGWQETQY
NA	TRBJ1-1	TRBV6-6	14	ASSYSMGGSNTEAF
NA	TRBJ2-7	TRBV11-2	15	ASSPDPSLAASYEQY
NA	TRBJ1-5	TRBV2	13	ASSERGQFNQPQH
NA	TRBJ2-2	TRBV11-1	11	ASSFWDSRELF
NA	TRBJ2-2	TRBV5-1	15	ATHPGQGARNTGELF
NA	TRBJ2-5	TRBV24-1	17	ATSDSLAGDRTRLETQY